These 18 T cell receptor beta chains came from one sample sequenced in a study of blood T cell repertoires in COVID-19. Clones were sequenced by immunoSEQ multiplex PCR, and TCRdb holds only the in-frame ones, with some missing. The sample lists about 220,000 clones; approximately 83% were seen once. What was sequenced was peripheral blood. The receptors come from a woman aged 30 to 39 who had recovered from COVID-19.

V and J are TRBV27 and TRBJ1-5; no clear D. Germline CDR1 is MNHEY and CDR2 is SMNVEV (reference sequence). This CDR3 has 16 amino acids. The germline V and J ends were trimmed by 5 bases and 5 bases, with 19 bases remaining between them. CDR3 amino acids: CASSGNGKRGYQPQHF. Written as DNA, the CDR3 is TGTGCCAGCAGTGGCAACGGGAAACGAGGGTATCAGCCCCAGCATTTT.

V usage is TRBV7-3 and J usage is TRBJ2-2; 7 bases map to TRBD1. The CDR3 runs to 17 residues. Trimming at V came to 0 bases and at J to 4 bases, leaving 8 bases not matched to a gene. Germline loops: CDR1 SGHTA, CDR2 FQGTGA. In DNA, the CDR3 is TGTGCCAGCAGCTTAACCCGGACAGGTTCCTCCACCGGGGAGCTGTTTTTT. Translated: CASSLTRTGSSTGELFF.

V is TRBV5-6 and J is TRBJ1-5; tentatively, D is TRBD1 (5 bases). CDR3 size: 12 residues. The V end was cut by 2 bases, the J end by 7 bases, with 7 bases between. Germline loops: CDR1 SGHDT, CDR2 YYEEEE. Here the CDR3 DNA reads TGTGCCAGCAGCTTCGGGGGACAGCCCCAGCATTTT. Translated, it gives CASSFGGQPQHF.

The CDR3 here is CASSQLAREAGELFF. The CDR3 nucleotides read TGTGCCAGCAGCCAACTAGCAAGAGAGGCCGGGGAGCTGTTTTTT. This chain connects TRBV3-1 (or the pseudogene TRBV3-2) to TRBJ2-2; tentatively, D is TRBD2 (5 bases). Trimming removed 2 bases at V and 6 bases at J, with 13 bases between. CDR1 and CDR2 (germline): LGHDT, YNNKEL (reference sequence). This CDR3 has 15 residues.

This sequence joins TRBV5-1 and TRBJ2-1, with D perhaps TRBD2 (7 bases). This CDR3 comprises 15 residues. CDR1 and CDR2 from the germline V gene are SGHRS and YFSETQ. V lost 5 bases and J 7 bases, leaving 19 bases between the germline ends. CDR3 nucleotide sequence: TGCGCCAGCAGTTCCGGTGTGGGAGGGGGGAATGAGCAGTTCTTC. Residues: CASSSGVGGGNEQFF.

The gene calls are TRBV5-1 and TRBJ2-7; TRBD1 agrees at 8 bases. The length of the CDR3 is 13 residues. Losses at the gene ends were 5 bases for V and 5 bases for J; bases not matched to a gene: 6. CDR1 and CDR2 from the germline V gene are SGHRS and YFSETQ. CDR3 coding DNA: TGCGCCAGCAGTTCGCCAGGGGGCAACGAGCAGTACTTC. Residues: CASSSPGGNEQYF. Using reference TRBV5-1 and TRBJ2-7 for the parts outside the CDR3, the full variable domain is KAGVTQTPRYLIKTRGQQVTLSCSPISGHRSVSWYQQTPGQGLQFLFEYFSETQRNKGNFPGRFSGRQFSNSRSEMNVSTLELGDSALYLCASSSPGGNEQYFGPGTRLTVT.

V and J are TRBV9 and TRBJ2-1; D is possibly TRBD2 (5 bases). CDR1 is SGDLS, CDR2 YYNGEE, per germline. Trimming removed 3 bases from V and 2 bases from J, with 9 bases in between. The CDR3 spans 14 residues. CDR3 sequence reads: CASSGSGAYNEQFF. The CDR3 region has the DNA TGTGCCAGCAGCGGGTCCGGGGCCTACAATGAGCAGTTCTTC.

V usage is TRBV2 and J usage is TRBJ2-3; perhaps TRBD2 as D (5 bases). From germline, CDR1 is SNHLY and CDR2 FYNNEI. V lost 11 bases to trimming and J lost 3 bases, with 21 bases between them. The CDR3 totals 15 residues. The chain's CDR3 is CAGAPSGFRTDTQYF. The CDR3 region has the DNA TGTGCCGGAGCCCCAAGCGGTTTTCGGACAGATACGCAGTATTTT.

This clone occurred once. The CDR3 nucleotides are TGTGCCAGTAGTGACCGGGACACCGTTAGCTCCTATAATTCACCCCTCCACTTT. Translated, it gives CASSDRDTVSSYNSPLHF. The chain employs TRBV19 and TRBJ1-6; tentatively, D is TRBD1 (6 bases). Germline V gene lookup returns CDR1 LNHDA and CDR2 SQIVND (reference sequence). The V and J ends lost 5 bases and 0 bases respectively, with 17 bases between them. CDR3 size: 18 residues.

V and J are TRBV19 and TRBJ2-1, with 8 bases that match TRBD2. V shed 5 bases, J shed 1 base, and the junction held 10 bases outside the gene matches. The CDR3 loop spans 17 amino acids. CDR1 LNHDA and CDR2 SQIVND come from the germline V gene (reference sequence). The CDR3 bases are TGTGCCAGTAGTCGCGGGAGGACTAGTGGTTCCTACAATGAGCAGTTCTTC. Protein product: CASSRGRTSGSYNEQFF. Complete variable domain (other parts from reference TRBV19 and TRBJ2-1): DGGITQSPKYLFRKEGQNVTLSCEQNLNHDAMYWYRQDPGQGLRLIYYSQIVNDFQKGDIAEGYSVSREKKESFPLTVTSAQKNPTAFYLCASSRGRTSGSYNEQFFGPGTRLTVL.

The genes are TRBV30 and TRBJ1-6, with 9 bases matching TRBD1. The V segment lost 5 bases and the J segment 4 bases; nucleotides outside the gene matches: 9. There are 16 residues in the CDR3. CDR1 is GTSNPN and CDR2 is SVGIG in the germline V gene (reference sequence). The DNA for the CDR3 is TGTGCCTGGGCCCTTGGGACAGGGCTATATAATTCACCCCTCCACTTT. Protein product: CAWALGTGLYNSPLHF.

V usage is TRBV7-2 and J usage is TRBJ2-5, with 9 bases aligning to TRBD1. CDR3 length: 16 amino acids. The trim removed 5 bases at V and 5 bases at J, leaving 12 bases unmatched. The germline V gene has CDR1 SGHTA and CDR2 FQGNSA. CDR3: CASSPQGQGGSETQYF. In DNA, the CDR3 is TGTGCCAGCAGCCCTCAGGGACAGGGTGGGTCGGAGACCCAGTACTTC.

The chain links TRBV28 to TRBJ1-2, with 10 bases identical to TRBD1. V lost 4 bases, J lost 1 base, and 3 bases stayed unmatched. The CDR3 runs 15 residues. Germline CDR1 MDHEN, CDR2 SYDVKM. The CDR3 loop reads CASSSGTGVNYGYTF. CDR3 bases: TGTGCCAGCAGTTCGGGGACAGGGGTTAACTATGGCTACACCTTC.

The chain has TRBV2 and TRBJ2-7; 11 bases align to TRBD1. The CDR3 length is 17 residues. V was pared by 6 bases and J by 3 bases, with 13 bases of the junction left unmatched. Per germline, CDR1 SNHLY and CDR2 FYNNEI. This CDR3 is CASRSGTGGIGFYEQYF. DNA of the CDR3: TGTGCCAGCAGGTCCGGGACAGGGGGTATCGGGTTCTACGAGCAGTACTTC.

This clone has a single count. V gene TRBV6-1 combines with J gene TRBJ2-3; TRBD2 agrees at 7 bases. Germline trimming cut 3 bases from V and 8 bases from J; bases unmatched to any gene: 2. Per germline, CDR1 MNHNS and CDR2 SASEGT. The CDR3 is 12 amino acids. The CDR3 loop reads CASSDGGVTQYF. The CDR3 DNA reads TGTGCCAGCAGTGATGGGGGGGTTACGCAGTATTTT.

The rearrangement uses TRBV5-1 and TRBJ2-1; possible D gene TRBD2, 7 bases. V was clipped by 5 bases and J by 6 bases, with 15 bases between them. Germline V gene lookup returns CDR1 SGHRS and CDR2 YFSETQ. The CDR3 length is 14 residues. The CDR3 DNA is TGCGCCAGCAGGACGGGGGGCCCGGGCAATGAGCAGTTCTTC. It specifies CASRTGGPGNEQFF.

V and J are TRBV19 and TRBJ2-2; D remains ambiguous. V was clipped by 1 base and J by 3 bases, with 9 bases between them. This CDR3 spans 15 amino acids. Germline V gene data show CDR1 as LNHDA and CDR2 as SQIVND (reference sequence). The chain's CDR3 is CASSIARLYTGELFF. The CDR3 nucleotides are TGTGCCAGTAGTATAGCTCGACTGTACACCGGGGAGCTGTTTTTT. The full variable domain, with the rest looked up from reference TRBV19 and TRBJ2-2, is DGGITQSPKYLFRKEGQNVTLSCEQNLNHDAMYWYRQDPGQGLRLIYYSQIVNDFQKGDIAEGYSVSREKKESFPLTVTSAQKNPTAFYLCASSIARLYTGELFFGEGSRLTVL.

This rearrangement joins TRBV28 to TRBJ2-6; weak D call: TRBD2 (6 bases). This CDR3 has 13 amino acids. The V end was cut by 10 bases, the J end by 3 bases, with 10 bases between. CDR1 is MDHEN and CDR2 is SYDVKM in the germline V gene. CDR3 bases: TGTGCCATCTTCGGGAGTGGGGCCAACGTCCTGACTTTC. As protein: CAIFGSGANVLTF.